This entry lists 28 T cell receptor beta chains sequenced from one sample in a study of memory CD4+ T cells and cytomegalovirus serostatus. The protocol was immunoSEQ multiplex PCR, while the TCRdb copy is restricted to in-frame clones and leaves out a portion. The table includes 52,000 or so clones, around 77% detected once. Single viable CD3+CD4+CD8-CD45RO+ cells were sorted as the memory CD4+ T cells. Specimen: memory CD4+ T cells from blood. These receptor sequences come from an adult in good health and CMV-seronegative.

In nucleotides, the CDR3 is TGTGCCAGCAGTTCTAACCCGGGACGGGGAAACACTGAAGCTTTCTTT. Its translation is CASSSNPGRGNTEAFF. This chain connects TRBV27 to TRBJ1-1; possible D gene TRBD1, 5 bases. CDR1 and CDR2 (germline): MNHEY, SMNVEV (reference sequence). The CDR3 totals 16 residues. V was pared by 4 bases and J by 2 bases, with 17 bases between.

This chain uses TRBV4-3 with TRBJ2-2, with D unresolved. Germline V gives CDR1 LGHNA, CDR2 YSLEER. Trimming removed 0 bases at V and 3 bases at J, with 14 bases between. The CDR3 is 17 amino acids. The CDR3 region has the DNA TGCGCCAGCAGCCAAGATACCGTAGGAGCCGACACCGGGGAGCTGTTTTTT. It is translated as CASSQDTVGADTGELFF.

The chain is built from TRBV5-6 and TRBJ2-5; D gene unclear. V gave up 2 bases and J gave up 5 bases, with 10 bases separating them. The CDR3 is 13 residues long. In germline, CDR1 is SGHDT, CDR2 YYEEEE. CDR3 residues: CASSFGPAETQYF. The CDR3 DNA reads as TGTGCCAGCAGCTTCGGTCCCGCGGAGACCCAGTACTTC.

The V gene is TRBV7-3, the J gene TRBJ2-5, with unresolved D. Trimming stripped 4 bases from V and 4 bases from J, with 10 bases between. The germline CDR1 and CDR2 sequences are SGHTA and FQGTGA. The CDR3 is 13 residues long. The CDR3 sequence: CASSSHGLETQYF. CDR3 sequence (DNA): TGTGCCAGCAGCTCCCACGGCCTAGAGACCCAGTACTTC.

The chain combines TRBV19 with TRBJ2-7, with D perhaps matching TRBD1 (6 bases). The CDR3 runs to 17 residues. Germline CDR1 is LNHDA and CDR2 is SQIVND (reference sequence). Trimming left V 4 bases short and J 0 bases short, with 19 bases between. The CDR3 loop reads CASSRRSDSPSSYEQYF. The CDR3 nucleotides read TGTGCCAGTAGTAGACGGTCGGACAGCCCGAGCTCCTACGAGCAGTACTTC.

The chain combines TRBV9 with TRBJ1-6; weak D call: TRBD1 (5 bases). CDR1 is SGDLS, CDR2 YYNGEE, per germline. The CDR3 covers 14 residues. V was shortened by 0 bases and J by 8 bases, with 9 bases between the two germline ends. CDR3 sequence reads: CASSVGGFDSPLHF. In DNA, the CDR3 is TGTGCCAGCAGCGTAGGGGGGTTTGATTCACCCCTCCACTTT.

This clone was seen only a few times. The genes are TRBV5-4 and TRBJ1-2, with D uncertain. This CDR3 region has 12 residues. V lost 5 bases and J lost 7, with 12 bases in between. Germline V gene data show CDR1 as SGHNT and CDR2 as YYREEE (reference sequence). The CDR3 protein is CASSSEAPGYTF. The DNA of the CDR3 is TGTGCCAGCAGTTCAGAGGCGCCTGGCTACACCTTC.

The CDR3 DNA reads TGTGCCAGCAGGGGACAGGGCGACACCGGGGAGCTGTTTTTT. Encoded protein: CASRGQGDTGELFF. The V call is TRBV9, the J call TRBJ2-2; 9 bases align to TRBD1. V was clipped by 5 bases and J by 3 bases; unmatched bases: 2. From germline, CDR1 is SGDLS and CDR2 YYNGEE. The CDR3 spans 14 residues.

The CDR3 DNA reads as TGTGCTGACTCCAGGCAGTTGAACACTGAAGCTTTCTTT. Its translation is CADSRQLNTEAFF. The V gene is TRBV30, the J gene TRBJ1-1; no clear D gene. The CDR3 spans 13 residues. Germline-derived CDR1 and CDR2 are GTSNPN and SVGIG (reference sequence).

This clone was counted only a few times. The chain links TRBV18 to TRBJ1-1; 7 bases fit TRBD1. Trimming removed 3 bases from V and 7 bases from J; junction bases left unmatched: 11. CDR1 and CDR2 from the germline V gene are KGHSH and LQKENI. CDR3 length equals 15 residues. The DNA for the CDR3 is TGTGCCAGCTCACCCGACCGGGACAGTAAGGGTGAAGCTTTCTTT. It specifies CASSPDRDSKGEAFF.

The chain is built from TRBV5-8 and TRBJ1-2; 9 bases are shared with TRBD1. The CDR3 length is 15 residues. Germline V gene data show CDR1 as SGHTS and CDR2 as YDEGEE. V trimming: 2 bases; J trimming: 4 bases; junction bases outside the gene matches: 6. The CDR3 loop reads CASSFWGDRVYGYTF. Here the CDR3 DNA reads TGTGCCAGCAGCTTTTGGGGGGACAGGGTCTATGGCTACACCTTC.

This clone was recorded only once. V and J are TRBV27 and TRBJ1-2; D is ambiguous. V was shortened by 0 bases and J by 8 bases, with 13 bases between the two germline ends. The CDR3 is 14 amino acids. Germline lookup yields CDR1 MNHEY and CDR2 SMNVEV (reference sequence). CDR3 in DNA: TGTGCCAGCAGTTTATCGTTAGGGAGAGGGGGCTACACCTTC. Protein sequence: CASSLSLGRGGYTF.

The chain uses TRBV6-1 and TRBJ1-5; D is uncertain. The V end was cut by 3 bases, the J end by 2 bases, with 8 bases between. Per germline, CDR1 MNHNS and CDR2 SASEGT. The CDR3 length is 14 residues. The DNA for the CDR3 is TGTGCCAGCAGTGACCTCCGGGGCAATCAGCCCCAGCATTTT. Its translation is CASSDLRGNQPQHF.

The CDR3 sequence is CASSGVGGNQPQHF. In nucleotides, the CDR3 is TGTGCCAGCAGCGGGGTCGGGGGCAATCAGCCCCAGCATTTT. This chain joins TRBV7-2 and TRBJ1-5; D gene unclear. CDR1 and CDR2 from the germline V gene are SGHTA and FQGNSA. CDR3 size: 14 residues. V dropped 5 bases and J dropped 2 bases, with 10 bases sitting between them.

The chain is built from TRBV20-1 and TRBJ2-7; D is possibly TRBD1 or TRBD2 (5 bases each). This CDR3 spans 11 amino acids. Germline CDR1 and CDR2: DFQATT and SNEGSKA (reference sequence). Trimming stripped 7 bases from V and 2 bases from J, with 9 bases between. CDR3 nucleotides: TGCAGTGGGGTGGGGGCCTACGAGCAGTACTTC. Its protein is CSGVGAYEQYF.

Only one count was recorded for this clone. The chain uses TRBV7-3 and TRBJ1-2, with a possible D match to TRBD1 (6 bases). Germline V lookup: CDR1 SGHTA, CDR2 FQGTGA. V lost 0 bases, J lost 0 bases, and 8 bases lay in between. This CDR3 has 15 amino acids. As DNA, the CDR3 is TGTGCCAGCAGCTTAACGGGGGGGCCTAACTATGGCTACACCTTC. It is translated as CASSLTGGPNYGYTF.

The V and J genes are TRBV7-2 and TRBJ2-2; 7 nucleotides match TRBD1. Germline CDR1 is SGHTA and CDR2 is FQGNSA. With 6 bases clipped from V and 0 bases from J, the junction kept 7 bases outside the gene matches. The CDR3 is 16 residues long. CDR3 protein: CASRRRQGSNTGELFF. The CDR3 DNA reads as TGTGCCAGCAGAAGACGACAGGGTTCGAACACCGGGGAGCTGTTTTTT.

The rearrangement links TRBV6-5 to TRBJ1-2, with 10 bases that match TRBD1. Germline V gene lookup returns CDR1 MNHEY and CDR2 SVGAGI. This CDR3 spans 15 amino acids. J lost 4 bases, V lost 5 bases, and 7 bases had no gene match. The CDR3 is CASSPGTGAPYGYTF. The DNA for the CDR3 is TGTGCCAGCAGTCCTGGGACAGGGGCCCCCTATGGCTACACCTTC.

The genes are TRBV4-3 and TRBJ2-7, with D possibly TRBD2 on 6 matching bases. Trimming left V 1 base short and J 6 bases short, with 10 bases between. CDR1 is LGHNA, CDR2 YSLEER, per germline. The CDR3 consists of 13 residues. The CDR3 spells CASSQVLAGEQYF. Here the CDR3 DNA reads TGCGCCAGCAGCCAAGTACTAGCAGGCGAGCAGTACTTC.

In its sample, this clone was seen once. CDR3 region: CASSLGWGSSGNTIYF. The CDR3 DNA reads as TGCGCCAGCAGCTTGGGATGGGGGAGCTCTGGAAACACCATATATTTT. The chain joins TRBV5-1 to TRBJ1-3; D is possibly TRBD1 (5 bases). The ends were cut back, 0 bases at V and 0 bases at J, with 10 bases in the middle. The CDR3 extends over 16 amino acids. Germline CDR1 is SGHRS and CDR2 is YFSETQ.

The V gene is TRBV27, the J gene TRBJ2-2; the match to TRBD2 covers 14 bases. In germline, CDR1 is MNHEY, CDR2 SMNVEV (reference sequence). J gave up 5 bases and V 5 bases, and 16 bases lay outside the gene matches. The CDR3 length is 20 residues. The CDR3: CASSGLWRLAGGPRTGELFF. The DNA of the CDR3 is TGTGCCAGCAGTGGCCTTTGGAGACTAGCGGGAGGGCCTCGGACCGGGGAGCTGTTTTTT.

V and J are TRBV15 and TRBJ2-1, with 8 bases fitting TRBD1. With 8 bases clipped from V and 2 bases from J, the junction kept 8 bases outside the gene matches. The CDR3 is 15 amino acids. The germline V gene encodes CDR1 LNHNV and CDR2 YYDKDF (reference sequence). DNA of the CDR3: TGTGCCACCGGAGGCGCAGGGGGCCCCTACAATGAGCAGTTCTTC. Its protein is CATGGAGGPYNEQFF.

This chain uses TRBV28 with TRBJ2-5; weak D call: TRBD2 (6 bases). Germline loops: CDR1 MDHEN, CDR2 SYDVKM. The CDR3 is 11 amino acids. V was trimmed by 8 bases and J by 5 bases, leaving 9 bases between them. The CDR3 loop reads CASGLLETQYF. As DNA, the CDR3 is TGTGCCAGCGGACTACTGGAGACCCAGTACTTC. Variable domain in full (rest from reference TRBV28 and TRBJ2-5): DVKVTQSSRYLVKRTGEKVFLECVQDMDHENMFWYRQDPGLGLRLIYFSYDVKMKEKGDIPEGYSVSREKKERFSLILESASTNQTSMYLCASGLLETQYFGPGTRLLVL.

V is TRBV29-1 and J is TRBJ2-7, with 9 positions matching TRBD1. J was trimmed by 4 bases and V by 7 bases; bases with no gene match: 14. The germline gives CDR1 SQVTM, CDR2 ANQGSEA. The CDR3 is 15 amino acids. The CDR3 coding sequence is TGCAGCGCCCGAGGCGCCGGGACAGGGAGGTACGAGCAGTACTTC. Amino acids: CSARGAGTGRYEQYF.

This clone was found a few times. This sequence joins TRBV30 and TRBJ1-2; tentatively, D is TRBD1 (5 bases). The CDR3 covers 15 residues. Germline V gene sequence: CDR1 GTSNPN, CDR2 SVGIG (reference sequence). V was shortened by 3 bases and J by 0 bases, with 14 bases between the two germline ends. CDR3 sequence: CAWRRGRQANYGYTF. The CDR3 region has the DNA TGTGCCTGGAGGAGGGGCCGACAAGCTAACTATGGCTACACCTTC.

This sequence joins TRBV18 and TRBJ1-2; D is undetermined. The germline V gene encodes CDR1 KGHSH and CDR2 LQKENI. V lost 3 bases and J 0 bases, leaving 8 bases between the germline ends. This CDR3 is built from 14 residues. The CDR3 nucleotides are TGTGCCAGCTCACCGGCCCGAGCTAACTATGGCTACACCTTC. Protein product: CASSPARANYGYTF.

The chain links TRBV11-3 to TRBJ2-2, with TRBD2 as a possible D gene (7 bases). V lost 3 bases, J lost 5 bases, and 13 bases lay in between. The CDR3 consists of 15 residues. Germline lookup yields CDR1 SGHNT and CDR2 YENEEA. The CDR3 DNA sequence: TGTGCCAGCAGCTTTGGGGGGGCGAGTACCGGGGAGCTGTTTTTT. Its translation is CASSFGGASTGELFF.

This rearrangement joins TRBV5-1 to TRBJ2-2; 12 positions match TRBD2. Germline V gives CDR1 SGHRS, CDR2 YFSETQ. Trimming took 5 bases from V and 6 from J; bases not matched to a gene: 11. CDR3 length: 17 residues. The CDR3 loop reads CASSQPSGGALAGELFF. The CDR3 nucleotides read TGCGCCAGCAGTCAACCTAGCGGGGGGGCCCTCGCCGGGGAGCTGTTTTTT.